The rows below give T cell receptor beta chains drawn from one sample of a study of blood T cell repertoires in COVID-19. Profiling relied on immunoSEQ multiplex PCR, and the TCRdb table lists in-frame clones only, not all of them. The table includes 150,000 to 200,000 clones, around 85% detected once. Sequencing was carried out using peripheral blood. The receptors derive from a man aged 70-80 years with active or convalescent COVID-19. The CDR3 runs from the conserved cysteine through the conserved F or W. The order of the fields is CDR3 length, D gene, J gene, V gene, clone size, CDR3 DNA, CDR3 protein. A D gene is named only where the DNA matches it firmly. Not all rows give a size; the values are once, few, many and, for expanded clones, a class.

15 | - | TRBJ1-3 | TRBV7-7 | - | TGTGCTAGCAGCCAAGACAGAATGTCTGGAAACACCATATATTTT | CASSQDRMSGNTIYF
18 | - | TRBJ1-4 | TRBV7-2 | - | TGTGCCAGCAGCTTAGGCGGAGCAGGGAGGATTTTTAATGAAAAACTGTTTTTT | CASSLGGAGRIFNEKLFF
13 | - | TRBJ2-5 | TRBV10-3 | - | TGTGCCATTCGGCCCCTAGGGGGAGAGACCCAGTACTTC | CAIRPLGGETQYF
16 | - | TRBJ2-5 | TRBV19 | - | TGTGCCAGTAGTCCAAACCGGGCCCGGAGGTTGGAGACCCAGTACTTC | CASSPNRARRLETQYF
12 | - | TRBJ2-7 | TRBV2 | - | TGTGCCAGCAGTGAAATTGACAGGAAGCAGTACTTC | CASSEIDRKQYF
14 | - | TRBJ1-1 | TRBV5-1 | once | TGCGCCAGCAGCTTGGGTTTTCAGGGGACTGAAGCTTTCTTT | CASSLGFQGTEAFF
16 | TRBD2 | TRBJ2-3 | TRBV2 | once | TGTGCCAGCAAAGGGTCAGCGGGAAGTTGGGGAGATACGCAGTATTTT | CASKGSAGSWGDTQYF
15 | TRBD1 | TRBJ1-6 | TRBV6-5 | - | TGTGCCAGCAGCCTGACCTCGACAGGGAATTCACCCCTCCACTTT | CASSLTSTGNSPLHF
13 | - | TRBJ2-7 | TRBV29-1 | - | TGCAGCGTTGGTGGCAGTGACACCTACGAGCAGTACTTC | CSVGGSDTYEQYF
15 | TRBD2 | TRBJ2-1 | TRBV7-8 | once | TGTGCCAGCAGTGGAAGCGGGGGCTTCTACAATGAGCAGTTCTTC | CASSGSGGFYNEQFF
13 | - | TRBJ1-3 | TRBV13 | - | TGTGCCAGCAGCCCCGGTTCTGGAAACACCATATATTTT | CASSPGSGNTIYF
18 | TRBD2 | TRBJ2-3 | TRBV11-3 | - | TGTGCCAGGCCCAACCTAGCGGGAGATTCTCCAGGCACAGATACGCAGTATTTT | CARPNLAGDSPGTDTQYF
16 | TRBD2 | TRBJ2-1 | TRBV11-2 | - | TGTGCCAGCAGCCGAGGCAGCGGGGTCGTGAATGTTGGGCAGTTCTTC | CASSRGSGVVNVGQFF
15 | TRBD2 | TRBJ2-5 | TRBV5-1 | - | TGCGCCAGCAGCTTTCCGCGGGGGGACCAAGAGACCCAGTACTTC | CASSFPRGDQETQYF
12 | - | TRBJ1-1 | TRBV6-2/TRBV6-3 | - | TGTGCCAGCAGTTACCCGGAGGACCAAGCCTTCTTC | CASSYPEDQAFF
13 | - | TRBJ1-1 | TRBV7-9 | - | TGTGCCAGCAGCTTATTCTCGAACACTGAAGCTTTCTTT | CASSLFSNTEAFF
13 | - | TRBJ2-5 | TRBV4-3 | - | TGCGCCAGCAGCCAAGATCTCCGAGAGACCCAGTACTTC | CASSQDLRETQYF
20 | TRBD2 | TRBJ2-7 | TRBV6-4 | once | TGTGCCAGCAGTGACGTCCGCCTAGCGGGGGACCTTACTACCTCCTACGAGCAGTACTTC | CASSDVRLAGDLTTSYEQYF
15 | - | TRBJ2-7 | TRBV7-6 | - | TGTGCCAGCAGCTTCGTTCAGGGCTCGGCTCACGAGCAGTACTTC | CASSFVQGSAHEQYF
20 | TRBD2 | TRBJ2-1 | TRBV19 | - | TGTGCCAGTAGTCTCCCAGGGGCTAGCGGGAGGGCCTTTGGTTTGGGTGAGCAGTTCTTC | CASSLPGASGRAFGLGEQFF
13 | - | TRBJ2-7 | TRBV6-6 | - | TGTGCCAGCAGTAACTCGTTAGTCGGAGTCTTGTACTTC | CASSNSLVGVLYF
14 | TRBD1 | TRBJ2-7 | TRBV11-2 | - | TGTGCCAGCAGCTTAGGGCAGGGGGCGGCTGAGCAGTACTTC | CASSLGQGAAEQYF
15 | - | TRBJ1-5 | TRBV10-3 | - | TGTGCCACGAGGAGCGAGCAGGGAAGCAATCAGCCCCAGCATTTT | CATRSEQGSNQPQHF
15 | TRBD1 | TRBJ2-1 | TRBV25-1 | - | TGTGCCAGCAGGGTCTCCGGGACAGGGGGTAGTGAGCAGTTCTTC | CASRVSGTGGSEQFF
13 | - | TRBJ2-5 | TRBV5-4 | - | TGTGCCAGCCGGAACAGGGTAGCGGAGACCCAGTACTTC | CASRNRVAETQYF
13 | - | TRBJ2-5 | TRBV30 | - | TGTGCCTGGAGTGTACTTACGGGAGAGACCCAGTACTTC | CAWSVLTGETQYF
18 | - | TRBJ2-3 | TRBV15 | once | TGTGCCACCAGCAGAGAGAAGATAGCGAGAGGTGGTCCAGATACGCAGTATTTT | CATSREKIARGGPDTQYF
17 | TRBD1 | TRBJ2-1 | TRBV6-2/TRBV6-3 | once | TGTGCCAGCAGTTACTCGATGGGGACAGGGTCCTACAATGAGCAGTTCTTC | CASSYSMGTGSYNEQFF
17 | - | TRBJ1-4 | TRBV5-6 | - | TGTGCCAGCAGCTTGGGCATAGGGACTGCAACTAATGAAAAACTGTTTTTT | CASSLGIGTATNEKLFF
14 | - | TRBJ2-7 | TRBV5-1 | - | TGCGCCAGCAGCCTGGGACTCCCCCCCTACGAGCAGTACTTC | CASSLGLPPYEQYF
13 | TRBD1 | TRBJ2-7 | TRBV6-5 | - | TGTGCCAGCAGACCGACAGGGGGCCTCGAGCAGTACTTC | CASRPTGGLEQYF
15 | TRBD1 | TRBJ2-1 | TRBV28 | - | TGTGCCAGCAGTTTACAGGGGGCAAACTACAATGAGCAGTTCTTC | CASSLQGANYNEQFF
13 | TRBD1 | TRBJ2-7 | TRBV10-1 | few | TGCGCCAGCAGTGGGGGACAGTTCTACGAGCAGTACTTC | CASSGGQFYEQYF
15 | - | TRBJ1-1 | TRBV4-3 | - | TGCGCCAGCAGCCAAGAAGGCAGGGGTGCCACTGAAGCTTTCTTT | CASSQEGRGATEAFF
13 | TRBD2 | TRBJ2-2 | TRBV7-8 | - | TGTGCCAGCAGCCGTCGGGAGGGCGGGGAGCTGTTTTTT | CASSRREGGELFF
15 | - | TRBJ1-6 | TRBV18 | - | TGTGCCAGCTCACCACAGGGCGTCCCGGGATCACCCCTCCACTTT | CASSPQGVPGSPLHF
16 | TRBD1 | TRBJ1-5 | TRBV15 | - | TGTGCCACCAGCAGCCGGGACAGGCGGATCAATCAGCCCCAGCATTTT | CATSSRDRRINQPQHF
15 | - | TRBJ1-4 | TRBV3-1/TRBV3-2 | - | TGTGCCAGCAGCCACCGACAGCTCATTAATGAAAAACTGTTTTTT | CASSHRQLINEKLFF
14 | TRBD1 | TRBJ2-7 | TRBV28 | once | TGTGCCAGCAGTTTAGGACAGGGGCGCCACGAGCAGTACTTC | CASSLGQGRHEQYF
15 | TRBD1 | TRBJ2-3 | TRBV18 | - | TGTGCCAGCTCACCGGGACAGGGTCTCCGAGATACGCAGTATTTT | CASSPGQGLRDTQYF
13 | TRBD1 | TRBJ1-5 | TRBV12-3/TRBV12-4 | - | TGTGCCAGCAGTTTGGGACAGGATCAGCCCCAGCATTTT | CASSLGQDQPQHF
14 | - | TRBJ1-5 | TRBV7-9 | - | TGTGCCAGCAGCTACGATAGTGCCAATCAGCCCCAGCATTTT | CASSYDSANQPQHF
12 | - | TRBJ2-1 | TRBV18 | - | TGTGCCAGCTCACCCAACAGGCCTGAGCAGTTCTTC | CASSPNRPEQFF
16 | TRBD1 | TRBJ2-7 | TRBV18 | - | TGTGCCAGCTCACCCACCTCCGGGACAGCCACCTACGAGCAGTACTTC | CASSPTSGTATYEQYF
15 | - | TRBJ2-1 | TRBV29-1 | - | TGCAGCGTCGAACGTCGGCCACAGGGGGGGGGTGAGCAGTTCTTC | CSVERRPQGGGEQFF
18 | TRBD2 | TRBJ2-4 | TRBV4-1 | - | TGCGCCAGCAGCCAAGCCGGGACTAGCGGGAGGTTGGGAAACATTCAGTACTTC | CASSQAGTSGRLGNIQYF
17 | TRBD1 | TRBJ2-3 | TRBV3-1/TRBV3-2 | - | TGTGCCAGCAGCCCAATAATACGGCAGGGGGCGGCAGATACGCAGTATTTT | CASSPIIRQGAADTQYF
16 | TRBD2 | TRBJ2-7 | TRBV28 | - | TGTGCCAGCAGCACGGCGAGCGGGAGGGGGACCTACGAGCAGTACTTC | CASSTASGRGTYEQYF
16 | TRBD1 | TRBJ2-6 | TRBV24-1 | few | TGTGCCACCAGTGATTCGGACAGGGTTGGGGCCAACGTCCTGACTTTC | CATSDSDRVGANVLTF
14 | TRBD1 | TRBJ1-2 | TRBV6-2/TRBV6-3 | - | TGTGCCAGCAGTCGAGGACAGGGTTGGTATGGCTACACCTTC | CASSRGQGWYGYTF
13 | - | TRBJ1-1 | TRBV15 | - | TGTGCCACCAGCATGAGCCGGGACATTGAAGCTTTCTTT | CATSMSRDIEAFF
13 | - | TRBJ2-5 | TRBV19 | - | TGTGCCAGTAGCCCCCAGGTGGTAGAGACCCAGTACTTC | CASSPQVVETQYF
15 | - | TRBJ2-1 | TRBV5-8 | - | TGTGCCAGCAGCTTTGGGTTAATCGGGTACAATGAGCAGTTCTTC | CASSFGLIGYNEQFF
15 | - | TRBJ1-1 | TRBV5-1 | few | TGCGCCAGCAGCTTACCCGGGGGGATCACCACTGAAGCTTTCTTT | CASSLPGGITTEAFF